This TCR beta chain was sequenced for a study of human T cells and chemical hapten exposure. About the research overall: While the approximately 25-week study was under way, patients received diphenylcyclopropenone on the scalp every week. DPC (0.01%) was patch tested on the upper back and read at 6 days.

Stated time point: patch test 3, about 24 weeks after DPC sensitization. Treatment of the sample: therapeutic diphenylcyclopropenone sensitization with weekly scalp DPC. This clonotype was observed a handful of times. This CDR3 contains 11 residues. V shed 5 bases and J shed 12 bases, with 8 bases lying between them. The V gene's germline CDR1 is MNHEY and CDR2 SVGEGT. Library preparation tagged each individual cDNA molecule with a unique molecular identifier. TCRdb re-called the RACE reads with MiXCR, one entry per CDR3 protein. This table has 130,000 or so distinct CDR3 sequences, around 10% appearing once.

The chain carries TRBV6-2 or TRBV6-3 and TRBJ1-6; D perhaps matches TRBD1 (5 bases). Sample: whole blood, taken in connection with sensitization to the hapten diphenylcyclopropenone (DPC). The receptor's source is a woman aged 50 to 65 with alopecia areata. Some clones in this sample may be carry-over from other donors' samples. The CDR3 loop is CASSTREPLHF. The CDR3 DNA reads TGTGCCAGCAGTACCAGGGAACCCCTCCACTTT.